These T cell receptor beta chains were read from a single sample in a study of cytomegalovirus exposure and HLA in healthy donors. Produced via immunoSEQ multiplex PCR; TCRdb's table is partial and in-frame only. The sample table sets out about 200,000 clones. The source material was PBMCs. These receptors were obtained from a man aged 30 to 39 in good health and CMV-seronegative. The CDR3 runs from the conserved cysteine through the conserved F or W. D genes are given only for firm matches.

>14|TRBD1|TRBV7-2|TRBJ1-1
CASSPGGTESEAFF
TGTGCCAGCAGCCCAGGCGGGACAGAGTCTGAAGCTTTCTTT
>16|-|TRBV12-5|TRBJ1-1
CASGLVRRTPNTEAFF
TGTGCTAGTGGTTTGGTACGTCGGACACCGAACACTGAAGCTTTCTTT
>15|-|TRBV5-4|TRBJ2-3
CASSAGRWSTDTQYF
TGTGCCAGCAGCGCGGGACGGTGGAGCACAGATACGCAGTATTTT
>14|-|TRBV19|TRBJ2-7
CASSPRRGTYEQYF
TGTGCCAGTAGTCCTCGCAGGGGTACCTACGAGCAGTACTTC
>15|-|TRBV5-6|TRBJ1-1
CASSFLTGSNTEAFF
TGTGCCAGCAGCTTCCTAACCGGGTCGAACACTGAAGCTTTCTTT
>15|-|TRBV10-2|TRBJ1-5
CASSGPLGAGQPQHF
TGCGCCAGCAGTGGCCCTTTGGGGGCGGGTCAGCCCCAGCATTTT
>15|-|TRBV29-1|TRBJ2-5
CSVEDVWAPQETQYF
TGCAGCGTTGAAGATGTCTGGGCACCCCAAGAGACCCAGTACTTC
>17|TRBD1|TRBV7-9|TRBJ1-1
CASSVTGGRFVSTEAFF
TGTGCCAGCAGCGTTACAGGGGGCAGGTTTGTGAGCACTGAAGCTTTCTTT
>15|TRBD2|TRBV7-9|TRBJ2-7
CASSLGAGGIGEQYF
TGTGCCAGCAGCTTGGGTGCGGGAGGGATCGGCGAGCAGTACTTC
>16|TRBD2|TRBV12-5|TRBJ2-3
CASGLGLAGGVDTQYF
TGTGCTAGTGGTTTGGGACTAGCGGGAGGGGTAGATACGCAGTATTTT
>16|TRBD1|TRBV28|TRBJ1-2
CASSHGGTGDSDGYTF
TGTGCCAGCAGCCATGGGGGGACAGGGGATTCAGATGGCTACACCTTC
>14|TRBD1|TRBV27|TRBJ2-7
CASSPGTGFYEQYF
TGTGCCAGCAGTCCCGGGACAGGCTTCTACGAGCAGTACTTC
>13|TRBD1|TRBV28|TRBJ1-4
CASSFGTAEKLFF
TGTGCCAGCAGTTTCGGGACAGCCGAAAAACTGTTTTTT
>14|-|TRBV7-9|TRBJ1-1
CASSAGSYTTEAFF
TGTGCCAGCAGCGCAGGAAGTTACACGACTGAAGCTTTCTTT
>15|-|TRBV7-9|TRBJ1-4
CASSWGRGGNEKLFF
TGTGCCAGCAGCTGGGGCCGGGGGGGTAATGAAAAACTGTTTTTT
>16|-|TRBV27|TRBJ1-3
CASSPPFWGAGNTIYF
TGTGCCAGCAGTCCTCCATTTTGGGGGGCTGGAAACACCATATATTTT
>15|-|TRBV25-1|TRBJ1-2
CASSDPSGVSYGYTF
TGTGCCAGCAGTGATCCGTCAGGGGTCTCCTATGGCTACACCTTC
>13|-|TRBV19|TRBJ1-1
CASSISRDTEAFF
TGTGCCAGTAGTATTTCCAGGGACACTGAAGCTTTCTTT
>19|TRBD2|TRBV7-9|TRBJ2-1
CASSLQTSGRASSYNEQFF
TGTGCCAGCAGCCTCCAGACTAGCGGGAGGGCCAGCTCCTACAATGAGCAGTTCTTC
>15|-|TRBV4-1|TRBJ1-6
CASSRQQGVNSPLHF
TGCGCCAGCAGCCGGCAACAGGGAGTTAATTCACCCCTCCACTTT
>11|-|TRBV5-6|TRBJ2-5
CASSWQGNQYF
TGTGCCAGCAGCTGGCAGGGGAACCAGTACTTC
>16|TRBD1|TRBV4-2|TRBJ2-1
CASSQLTGTGDHEQFF
TGTGCCAGCAGCCAACTCACCGGGACAGGGGATCACGAGCAGTTCTTC
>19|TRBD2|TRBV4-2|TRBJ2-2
CASSQGLLAGKINTGELFF
TGTGCCAGCAGCCAAGGTCTACTAGCGGGGAAAATAAACACCGGGGAGCTGTTTTTT
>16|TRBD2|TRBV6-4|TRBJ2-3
CATTRNPGGPIDTQYF
TGTGCCACCACCCGCAACCCGGGAGGGCCGATAGATACGCAGTATTTT
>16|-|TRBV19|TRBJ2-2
CASSIVLTANTGELFF
TGTGCCAGTAGTATAGTTCTCACAGCGAACACCGGGGAGCTGTTTTTT
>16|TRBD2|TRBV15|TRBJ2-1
CATSRAPGLAKNEQFF
TGTGCCACCAGCAGAGCTCCGGGACTAGCGAAAAATGAGCAGTTCTTC
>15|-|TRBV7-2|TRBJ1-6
CASSLGSAGNSPLHF
TGTGCCAGCAGCTTAGGGTCGGCAGGGAATTCACCCCTCCACTTT
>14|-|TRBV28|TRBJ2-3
CASYPPGSTDTQYF
TGTGCCAGCTACCCCCCGGGGAGCACAGATACGCAGTATTTT
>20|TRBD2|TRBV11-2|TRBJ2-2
CASSLDPPGGFFGNTGELFF
TGTGCCAGCAGCTTAGATCCTCCGGGAGGGTTCTTTGGGAACACCGGGGAGCTGTTTTTT
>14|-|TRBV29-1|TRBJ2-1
CSVEGVALYNEQFF
TGCAGCGTTGAGGGAGTAGCGCTTTACAATGAGCAGTTCTTC
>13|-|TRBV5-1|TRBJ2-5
CASSLAIQETQYF
TGCGCCAGCAGCTTGGCTATCCAAGAGACCCAGTACTTC
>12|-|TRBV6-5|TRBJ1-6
CASSAGHSPLHF
TGTGCCAGCAGTGCGGGGCATTCACCCCTCCACTTT
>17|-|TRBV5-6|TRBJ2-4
CASSLVQAAEAGNIQYF
TGTGCCAGCAGCTTGGTTCAGGCCGCGGAGGCGGGAAACATTCAGTACTTC
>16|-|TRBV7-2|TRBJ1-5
CASSLASGANNQPQHF
TGTGCCAGCAGCTTAGCGTCAGGGGCAAACAATCAGCCCCAGCATTTT
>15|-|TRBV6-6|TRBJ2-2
CASSYSGGPTGELFF
TGTGCCAGCAGTTATTCAGGGGGGCCCACCGGGGAGCTGTTTTTT
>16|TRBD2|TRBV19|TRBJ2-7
CASSLTSGLAAYEQYF
TGTGCCAGTAGTCTGACCTCGGGGCTAGCGGCCTACGAGCAGTACTTC
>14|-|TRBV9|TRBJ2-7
CASSVGGGTYEQYF
TGTGCCAGCAGCGTAGGAGGGGGAACCTACGAGCAGTACTTC
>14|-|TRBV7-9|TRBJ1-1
CASSLESGNTEAFF
TGTGCCAGCAGCTTAGAATCAGGGAACACTGAAGCTTTCTTT
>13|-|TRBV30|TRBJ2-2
CAWSVLRTGELFF
TGTGCCTGGAGTGTTCTTCGCACCGGGGAGCTGTTTTTT
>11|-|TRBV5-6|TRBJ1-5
CASSLTNPQHF
TGTGCCAGCAGCCTGACAAACCCCCAGCATTTT